This T cell receptor beta chain was sequenced for a study of early T cells in non-severe SARS-CoV-2 infection. The overall study: Chains stayed unpaired after sequencing of bulk RNA from unsorted whole blood. General study results and limits: Anti-spike CD8 responses were favored in VDJdb matching, and private and CD4 specificities were missed.

Unique molecular identifiers were affixed to single, distinct cDNA molecules. MiXCR was run by TCRdb on the 5' RACE reads, yielding one entry per CDR3 protein. This table has 30,000 to 35,000 distinct CDR3 sequences, around 5.6% appearing once. Germline loops: CDR1 SQVTM, CDR2 ANQGSEA. CDR3 length: 11 amino acids. After removal of 7 bases from V and 8 bases from J, the junction contained 1 base not matched to a gene. Many counts were recorded for this clonotype. Its specificity is unknown. This chain uses TRBV29-1 with TRBJ1-4, with 10 bases matching TRBD1. Sequenced material: whole blood. This TCR was sampled from an adult who was a healthcare worker with PCR-confirmed SARS-CoV-2 infection or an uninfected control (not recorded which). CDR3 nucleotides: TGCAGCGCGGGACAGGGGGAAAAACTGTTTTTT. Translating gives CSAGQGEKLFF.